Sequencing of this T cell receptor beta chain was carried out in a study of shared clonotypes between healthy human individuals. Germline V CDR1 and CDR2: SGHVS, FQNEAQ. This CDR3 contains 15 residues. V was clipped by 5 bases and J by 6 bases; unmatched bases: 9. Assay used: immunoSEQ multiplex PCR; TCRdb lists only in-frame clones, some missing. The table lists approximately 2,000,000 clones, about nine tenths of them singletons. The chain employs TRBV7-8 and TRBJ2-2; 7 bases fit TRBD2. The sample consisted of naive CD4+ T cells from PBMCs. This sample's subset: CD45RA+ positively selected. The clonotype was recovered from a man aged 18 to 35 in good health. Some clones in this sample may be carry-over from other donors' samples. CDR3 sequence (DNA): TGTGCCAGCAGCGTGCCACGGGGGGTGCCCGGGGAGCTGTTTTTT. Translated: CASSVPRGVPGELFF. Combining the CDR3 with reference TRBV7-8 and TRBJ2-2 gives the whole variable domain GAGVSQSPRYKVAKRGQDVALRCDPISGHVSLFWYQQALGQGPEFLTYFQNEAQLDKSGLPSDRFFAERPEGSVSTLKIQRTQQEDSAVYLCASSVPRGVPGELFFGEGSRLTVL.